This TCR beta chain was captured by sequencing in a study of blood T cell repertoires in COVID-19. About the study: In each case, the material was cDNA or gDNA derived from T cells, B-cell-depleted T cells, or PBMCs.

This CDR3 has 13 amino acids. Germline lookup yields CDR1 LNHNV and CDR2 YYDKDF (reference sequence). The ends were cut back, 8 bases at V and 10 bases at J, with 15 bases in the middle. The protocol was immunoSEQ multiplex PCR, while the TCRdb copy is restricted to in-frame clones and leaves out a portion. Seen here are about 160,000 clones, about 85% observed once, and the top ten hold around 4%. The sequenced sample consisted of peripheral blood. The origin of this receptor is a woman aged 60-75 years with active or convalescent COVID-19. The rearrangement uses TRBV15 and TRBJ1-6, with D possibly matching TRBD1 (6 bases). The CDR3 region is CATQGGVSSPLHF. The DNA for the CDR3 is TGTGCCACCCAAGGGGGGGTCAGCTCACCCCTCCACTTT.